The present T cell receptor (beta chain) was sequenced within a study of post-analysis software for immune sequencing data. In this sample, this clonotype turned up a few times. What it binds is unknown. There are 14 residues in the CDR3. Trimming stripped 3 bases from V and 6 bases from J, with 18 bases between. Germline CDR1 reads DFQATT; CDR2 reads SNEGSKA (reference sequence). Study outcomes and limitations: There were five TRBV segments more frequent in patients than controls, and TRBV5-6, TRBV5-1 and TRBV20-1 were among them. Comparison with controls showed significantly lower normalized Chao1 diversity in multiple sclerosis patients. Under F measure analysis, samples from one preparation batch co-clustered strongly.

Built from TCR beta cDNA, the libraries had unique molecular identifiers in them. TCRdb fed the PCR reads into MiXCR, producing one record per CDR3 protein. The sample lists fewer than 550,000 distinct CDR3 sequences, around a third occurring once. The sequence was obtained from a girl aged 2-17 years with multiple sclerosis. V is TRBV20-1 and J is TRBJ2-7, with D possibly matching TRBD2 (5 bases). Material for sequencing was blood. In DNA, the CDR3 is TGCAGTGCTAGTCGATTCCTAGCTACGGGCGAGCAGTACTTC. It is translated as CSASRFLATGEQYF.